A single T cell receptor beta chain is shown here with its context. This specimen comes from a study of blood T cell repertoires in COVID-19. As processed by the authors: Estimation of nucleated cell counts relied on the amplification of reference gene primers. Clones were read by immunoSEQ multiplex PCR, and TCRdb kept only the in-frame ones, dropping some. The DNA was the basis for D and trimming; V, J and clone size are from that table. Among under 400,000 clones listed, about nine tenths were seen once. Germline V gene sequence: CDR1 ENHRY, CDR2 SYGVKD. Trimming took 10 bases from V and 4 from J; bases not matched to a gene: 9. CDR3 length: 14 amino acids. Recruited during active infection, patients (from Seattle) were subsequently followed longitudinally.

The sequence was obtained from a woman aged 25 to 39 with COVID-19, enrolled during active disease. Input material: peripheral blood. The chain joins TRBV10-3 to TRBJ1-5; 8 bases are a match to TRBD1. CDR3 sequence: CATQRTGQNQPQHF. The CDR3 region has the DNA TGTGCCACTCAAAGGACAGGGCAAAATCAGCCCCAGCATTTT.